One and the same sample provided the 15 T cell receptor beta chains below, sequenced in a study of identical twins. Using its own MiXCR run on the 5' RACE reads, TCRdb lists one record per CDR3 protein. The data hold around 370,000 distinct CDR3 sequences, with roughly 9% observed a single time. The sample comprised naive T cells sorted from blood. The source is a woman in her 50s in good health.

The CDR3 DNA reads as TGTGCTAGTGGTTTGGACTTAAGCACAGATACGCAGTATTTT. Its translation: CASGLDLSTDTQYF. The genes are TRBV12-5 and TRBJ2-3; D unresolved. CDR1 is LGHNT and CDR2 is FRNRAP in the germline V gene. The CDR3 is 14 amino acids. V lost 1 base and J 0 bases, leaving 5 bases between the germline ends.

The gene calls are TRBV7-9 and TRBJ2-6; the match to TRBD1 covers 11 bases. J lost 0 bases, V lost 5 bases, and 9 bases had no gene match. The CDR3 runs to 19 residues. The germline V gene encodes CDR1 SEHNR and CDR2 FQNEAQ (reference sequence). The CDR3 nucleotides are TGTGCCAGCAGCCCCTCATCCGGGACAGGGGGCTCTGGGGCCAACGTCCTGACTTTC. Residues: CASSPSSGTGGSGANVLTF.

Concerning this clonotype: A much larger clone lies a single base off, so this may be a read error. V is TRBV7-9 and J is TRBJ2-1; 13 bases align to TRBD2. The CDR3 is made up of 18 amino acids. V was clipped by 0 bases and J by 8 bases; unmatched bases: 10. Per the germline V gene, CDR1 is SEHNR and CDR2 is FQNEAQ (reference sequence). The CDR3 bases are TGTGCCAGCAGCTTAGCGACTAGCGGGAGGCTGTTGAAACATGAGCAGTTCTTC. Its protein product is CASSLATSGRLLKHEQFF. The full variable domain, its missing parts supplied by reference TRBV7-9 and TRBJ2-1, is DTGVSQNPRHKITKRGQNVTFRCDPISEHNRLYWYRQTLGQGPEFLTYFQNEAQLEKSRLLSDRFSAERPKGSFSTLEIQRTEQGDSAMYLCASSLATSGRLLKHEQFFGPGTRLTVL.

This chain connects TRBV9 to TRBJ2-1; D not certain. The CDR3 consists of 15 residues. Trimming removed 0 bases at V and 4 bases at J, with 11 bases between. Germline V gives CDR1 SGDLS, CDR2 YYNGEE. In DNA form, the CDR3 reads TGTGCCAGCAGCGTAGGTGGCGGCTCGTACAATGAGCAGTTCTTC. Its translation is CASSVGGGSYNEQFF. The full variable domain, with the rest looked up from reference TRBV9 and TRBJ2-1, is DSGVTQTPKHLITATGQRVTLRCSPRSGDLSVYWYQQSLDQGLQFLIQYYNGEERAKGNILERFSAQQFPDLHSELNLSSLELGDSALYFCASSVGGGSYNEQFFGPGTRLTVL.

The V gene is TRBV10-2, the J gene TRBJ1-2; D uncertain. Per the germline V gene, CDR1 is WSHSY and CDR2 is SAAADI. The CDR3 consists of 16 residues. Between the trimmed V and J ends, which lost 0 bases and 5 bases, there was a span of 16 bases. The CDR3 reads CASSESGRSREYGYTF. Here the CDR3 DNA reads TGCGCCAGCAGTGAGTCAGGCAGAAGCCGAGAATATGGCTACACCTTC.

This clonotype was counted many times. V usage is TRBV4-1 and J usage is TRBJ2-2, with D unresolved. The ends were cut back, 0 bases at V and 5 bases at J, with 13 bases in the middle. Germline values: CDR1 MGHRA, CDR2 YSYEKL. The CDR3 is 16 residues long. The CDR3 DNA reads TGCGCCAGCAGCCAAGAAGGTGGCTCGAGGACCGGGGAGCTGTTTTTT. Encoded protein: CASSQEGGSRTGELFF.

This clonotype was detected ten times or more. The chain is built from TRBV5-1 and TRBJ2-5; 12 bases are shared with TRBD2. Germline CDR1 reads SGHRS; CDR2 reads YFSETQ. The CDR3 contains 16 residues. V trimming: 4 bases; J trimming: 4 bases; junction bases outside the gene matches: 8. CDR3 DNA sequence: TGCGCCAGCAGCACCGCTAGCGGGAGGGCCCCAGAGACCCAGTACTTC. Its protein product is CASSTASGRAPETQYF.

This chain uses TRBV7-2 with TRBJ1-6; the match to TRBD1 covers 7 bases. Trimming took 5 bases from V and 10 from J; bases not matched to a gene: 8. The CDR3 is 14 amino acids. Germline CDR1 reads SGHTA; CDR2 reads FQGNSA. The CDR3 region has the DNA TGTGCCAGCAGCCTTGGACAGGCTGTATCACCCCTCCACTTT. Its protein is CASSLGQAVSPLHF.

The chain has TRBV20-1 and TRBJ1-3; no clear D gene. From germline, CDR1 is DFQATT and CDR2 SNEGSKA (reference sequence). This CDR3 contains 14 residues. Trimming shortened V by 3 bases and J by 0 bases, and 9 bases separated the two germline ends. The CDR3 nucleotides read TGCAGTGCTAGTGCGTCTTACTCTGGAAACACCATATATTTT. Translation: CSASASYSGNTIYF.

This clonotype showed up just a few times. The chain links TRBV30 to TRBJ2-5; 13 positions agree with TRBD2. The CDR3 spans 16 residues. The V gene's germline CDR1 is GTSNPN and CDR2 SVGIG (reference sequence). The junction had 7 bases not matched to a gene; V was cut back by 3 bases and J by 3 bases. CDR3 nucleotide sequence: TGTGCCTGGAGGTGGGGAGGGACTAGCGGGAAAGAGACCCAGTACTTC. Amino acid sequence: CAWRWGGTSGKETQYF.

This clonotype has just a few counts. The chain combines TRBV5-1 with TRBJ2-7, with D perhaps TRBD2 (6 bases). The CDR3 is made up of 16 amino acids. The germline CDR1 and CDR2 sequences are SGHRS and YFSETQ. Trimming removed 0 bases from V and 6 bases from J, with 19 bases in between. The DNA of the CDR3 is TGCGCCAGCAGCTTGGGGCATACTAGCATTGTGCGCGAGCAGTACTTC. Its protein product is CASSLGHTSIVREQYF.

The rearrangement joins TRBV5-1 to TRBJ1-2, with TRBD1 matching over 7 bases. J was trimmed by 6 bases and V by 2 bases; bases with no gene match: 4. The CDR3 totals 13 residues. The germline V gene has CDR1 SGHRS and CDR2 YFSETQ. In nucleotides, the CDR3 is TGCGCCAGCAGCTTACAGGGGCAAGATGGCTACACCTTC. It encodes CASSLQGQDGYTF. Looking up the rest from reference TRBV5-1 and TRBJ1-2 gives the full variable domain: KAGVTQTPRYLIKTRGQQVTLSCSPISGHRSVSWYQQTPGQGLQFLFEYFSETQRNKGNFPGRFSGRQFSNSRSEMNVSTLELGDSALYLCASSLQGQDGYTFGSGTRLTVV.

This chain uses TRBV7-3 with TRBJ2-1; D unclear. The germline V gene encodes CDR1 SGHTA and CDR2 FQGTGA. The germline V and J ends were trimmed by 8 bases and 5 bases, with 13 bases remaining between them. The CDR3 loop spans 13 amino acids. For the CDR3, the DNA is TGTGCCAGCTCCGGCGGCCTTAACAATGAGCAGTTCTTC. Its translation: CASSGGLNNEQFF.

CDR3 loop: CASSQIEGGNIQYF. CDR3 nucleotides: TGTGCCAGCAGTCAGATCGAGGGAGGGAACATTCAGTACTTC. The rearrangement joins TRBV12-3 or TRBV12-4 to TRBJ2-4, with 7 bases matching TRBD2. The CDR3 spans 14 residues. J gave up 7 bases and V 5 bases, and 8 bases lay outside the gene matches.

There are many counts of this clonotype. The rearrangement links TRBV20-1 to TRBJ2-1, with D perhaps being TRBD1 or TRBD2 (5 bases each). CDR1 DFQATT and CDR2 SNEGSKA come from the germline V gene (reference sequence). The CDR3 is 17 residues long. V was pared by 1 base and J by 3 bases, with 19 bases between. CDR3 bases: TGCAGTGCTAGAGGAGAGGTTGGGGGAGCTGGCTACAATGAGCAGTTCTTC. Translated: CSARGEVGGAGYNEQFF.